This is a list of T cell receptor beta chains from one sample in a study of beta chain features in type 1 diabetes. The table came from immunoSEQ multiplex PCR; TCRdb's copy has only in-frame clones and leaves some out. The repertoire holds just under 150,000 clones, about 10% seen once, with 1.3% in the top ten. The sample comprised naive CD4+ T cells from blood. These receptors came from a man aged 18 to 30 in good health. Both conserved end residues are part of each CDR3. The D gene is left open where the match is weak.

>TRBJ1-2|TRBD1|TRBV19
CASSPRTGQPTNYGYTF
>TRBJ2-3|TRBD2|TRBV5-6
CASSFKVVAGDRTDTQYF
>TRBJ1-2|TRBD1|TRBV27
CASSLMQQGYGYTF
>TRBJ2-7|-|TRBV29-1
CSVDLTGSSYEQYF
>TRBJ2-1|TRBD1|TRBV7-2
CASSVDRGAGYNEQFF
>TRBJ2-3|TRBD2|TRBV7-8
CASSPRSGGTISTDTQYF
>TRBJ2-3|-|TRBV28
CASSFGTAKHTDTQYF
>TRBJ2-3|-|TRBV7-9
CASSSRDTQYF
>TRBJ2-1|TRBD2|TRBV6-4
CASSETSGGWNEQFF
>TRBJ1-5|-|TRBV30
CAWSLIGKNQPQHF
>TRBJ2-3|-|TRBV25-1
CASSEGGAGADTQYF
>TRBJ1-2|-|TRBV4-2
CASSQDQVDYGYTF
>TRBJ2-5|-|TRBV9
CASSPTPRVEETQYF
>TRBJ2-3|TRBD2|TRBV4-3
CASSQPRGTTQDTQYF